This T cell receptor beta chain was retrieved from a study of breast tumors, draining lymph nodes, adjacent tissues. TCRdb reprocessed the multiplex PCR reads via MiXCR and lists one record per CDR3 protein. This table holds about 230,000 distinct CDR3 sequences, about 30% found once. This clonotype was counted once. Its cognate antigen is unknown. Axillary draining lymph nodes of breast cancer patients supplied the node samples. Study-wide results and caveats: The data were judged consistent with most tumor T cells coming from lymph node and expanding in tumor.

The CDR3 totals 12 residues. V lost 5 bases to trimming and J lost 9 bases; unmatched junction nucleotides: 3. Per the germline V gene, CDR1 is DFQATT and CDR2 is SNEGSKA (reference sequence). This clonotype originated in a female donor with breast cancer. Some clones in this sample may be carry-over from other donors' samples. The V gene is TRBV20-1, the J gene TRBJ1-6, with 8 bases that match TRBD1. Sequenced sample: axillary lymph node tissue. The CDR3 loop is CSADTGGSPLHF. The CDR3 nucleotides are TGCAGTGCTGATACAGGGGGTTCACCCCTCCACTTT.